This T cell receptor beta chain was captured by sequencing in a study of T-cell reconstitution after alpha-beta-depleted transplantation in children. Germline CDR1 reads KGHDR; CDR2 reads SFDVKD. The CDR3 is 15 amino acids. V lost 2 bases and J lost 3, with 9 bases in between. This clonotype was seen at least ten times. This sample's TCRbeta library carried unique molecular identifier barcodes. Each CDR3 protein is one row after TCRdb ran MiXCR on the PCR reads. The sample includes 90,000 to 100,000 distinct CDR3 sequences, less than 15% of them seen just once. The chain employs TRBV24-1 and TRBJ2-2; no clear D. The TCR originated in a human donor who donated a stem cell graft to a child with inherited bone marrow failure. The sample in question was PBMCs from the stem cell graft donor, obtained from the stem cell graft. CDR3 DNA sequence: TGTGCCACCAGTGATTCGGCTATGCACACCGGGGAGCTGTTTTTT. Translation: CATSDSAMHTGELFF.